The rows below give T cell receptor beta chains drawn from one sample of a study of blood T cell repertoires in COVID-19. Clones were read by immunoSEQ multiplex PCR, and TCRdb kept only the in-frame ones, dropping some. The sample contains some 260,000 clones, roughly 86% of which appear only once. Sequenced input: peripheral blood. All receptors come from a human donor in a cohort sampled during active COVID-19. The CDR3 runs from the conserved cysteine through the conserved F or W. Each record gives: CDR3 protein, CDR3 DNA, clone size, J gene, CDR3 length, V gene, D gene. The D gene is left open where the match is weak. Some rows mark clone size as missing; the rest say once, few, many or name a class of expanded clone.

CDR3: CASSLTVTGELFF
DNA: TGTGCCAGCAGTTTGACTGTCACCGGGGAGCTGTTTTTT
size: .
J: TRBJ2-2
length: 13
V: TRBV6-2/TRBV6-3
D: .

CDR3: CASRSSGAYEQYF
DNA: TGTGCCAGCAGGTCTAGCGGGGCCTACGAGCAGTACTTC
size: .
J: TRBJ2-7
length: 13
V: TRBV6-5
D: TRBD2

CDR3: CASSWTSGRTNYEQYF
DNA: TGTGCCAGCAGCTGGACTAGCGGGAGGACGAACTACGAGCAGTACTTC
size: .
J: TRBJ2-7
length: 16
V: TRBV7-9
D: TRBD2

CDR3: CASSLDRGNNEKLFF
DNA: TGTGCCAGCAGCTTAGACAGGGGAAATAATGAAAAACTGTTTTTT
size: .
J: TRBJ1-4
length: 15
V: TRBV5-6
D: TRBD1

CDR3: CASSSGTSTGTGELFF
DNA: TGCGCCAGCAGCTCCGGGACAAGTACGGGCACCGGGGAGCTGTTTTTT
size: .
J: TRBJ2-2
length: 16
V: TRBV5-1
D: .

CDR3: CASSYSGQGRDNEQFF
DNA: TGTGCCAGCAGTTACTCGGGACAGGGACGGGACAATGAGCAGTTCTTC
size: .
J: TRBJ2-1
length: 16
V: TRBV6-6
D: TRBD1

CDR3: CASSLRDSWEKLFF
DNA: TGTGCCAGTAGCCTCCGGGACAGTTGGGAAAAACTGTTTTTT
size: .
J: TRBJ1-4
length: 14
V: TRBV19
D: TRBD1

CDR3: CASSIFSQPRHEQYF
DNA: TGTGCCAGTAGTATTTTTAGTCAACCTCGCCACGAGCAGTACTTC
size: .
J: TRBJ2-7
length: 15
V: TRBV19
D: .

CDR3: CASSAVGRGVSTQYF
DNA: TGTGCCAGCAGCGCGGTAGGGCGGGGCGTATCGACCCAGTACTTC
size: once
J: TRBJ2-5
length: 15
V: TRBV7-6
D: .

CDR3: CASSQGTGEQYEQYF
DNA: TGCGCCAGCAGCCAAGGGACAGGGGAACAATACGAGCAGTACTTC
size: .
J: TRBJ2-7
length: 15
V: TRBV4-1
D: TRBD1

CDR3: CASSLAGATSYEQYF
DNA: TGTGCCAGCAGCTTAGCAGGGGCAACCTCCTACGAGCAGTACTTC
size: .
J: TRBJ2-7
length: 15
V: TRBV7-8
D: .

CDR3: CASRTRGEVYGYTF
DNA: TGTGCCAGTAGAACCAGGGGGGAAGTCTATGGCTACACCTTC
size: .
J: TRBJ1-2
length: 14
V: TRBV19
D: TRBD1

CDR3: CASRQADYGYTF
DNA: TGTGCCAGCAGACAGGCGGACTATGGCTACACCTTC
size: .
J: TRBJ1-2
length: 12
V: TRBV19
D: .

CDR3: CASSQALAWGLGEQFF
DNA: TGCGCCAGCAGCCAAGCGTTGGCCTGGGGACTGGGGGAGCAGTTCTTC
size: few
J: TRBJ2-1
length: 16
V: TRBV4-1
D: .

CDR3: CASSSGLASSYEQYF
DNA: TGTGCCAGCAGCTCGGGACTAGCGAGCTCCTACGAGCAGTACTTC
size: .
J: TRBJ2-7
length: 15
V: TRBV11-2
D: TRBD2

CDR3: CAIRGQGNTGELFF
DNA: TGTGCCATCAGAGGGCAGGGGAACACCGGGGAGCTGTTTTTT
size: few
J: TRBJ2-2
length: 14
V: TRBV10-3
D: .

CDR3: CASHTTRTVSNQPQHF
DNA: TGTGCCAGCCATACCACGCGGACAGTCAGCAATCAGCCCCAGCATTTT
size: .
J: TRBJ1-5
length: 16
V: TRBV19
D: .

CDR3: CSGGHGYEQYF
DNA: TGCAGCGGCGGACACGGCTACGAGCAGTACTTC
size: .
J: TRBJ2-7
length: 11
V: TRBV29-1
D: .

CDR3: CASSIGSSEQYF
DNA: TGTGCCAGTAGTATCGGTTCTAGCGAGCAGTACTTC
size: .
J: TRBJ2-7
length: 12
V: TRBV19
D: .

CDR3: CASRPGLAGGYEQFF
DNA: TGTGCCAGTAGACCGGGACTAGCGGGAGGATATGAGCAGTTCTTC
size: .
J: TRBJ2-1
length: 15
V: TRBV19
D: TRBD2

CDR3: CASKLLGLAGANEQFF
DNA: TGTGCCAGCAAACTCTTAGGACTAGCGGGAGCGAATGAGCAGTTCTTC
size: .
J: TRBJ2-1
length: 16
V: TRBV3-1/TRBV3-2
D: TRBD2

CDR3: CASSLGGAGTAYNEQFF
DNA: TGTGCCAGCAGCTTAGGGGGGGCCGGGACAGCCTACAATGAGCAGTTCTTC
size: .
J: TRBJ2-1
length: 17
V: TRBV11-2
D: .

CDR3: CATSREWTLSSYEQYF
DNA: TGTGCCACCAGCAGAGAATGGACTTTAAGCTCCTACGAGCAGTACTTC
size: .
J: TRBJ2-7
length: 16
V: TRBV15
D: .

CDR3: CASSGEWGRGGGFQETQYF
DNA: TGTGCCAGCAGCGGAGAATGGGGCAGGGGCGGGGGGTTCCAAGAGACCCAGTACTTC
size: .
J: TRBJ2-5
length: 19
V: TRBV5-4
D: TRBD2

CDR3: CASSLAGTGGKETQYF
DNA: TGTGCCAGCAGCTTGGCCGGGACAGGGGGAAAAGAGACCCAGTACTTC
size: .
J: TRBJ2-5
length: 16
V: TRBV5-8
D: TRBD1

CDR3: CASREGAAYEQYF
DNA: TGTGCCAGCAGAGAGGGAGCGGCCTACGAGCAGTACTTC
size: once
J: TRBJ2-7
length: 13
V: TRBV6-6
D: .

CDR3: CATGSGQPFSPLHF
DNA: TGTGCCACCGGCTCGGGACAGCCTTTTTCACCCCTCCACTTT
size: .
J: TRBJ1-6
length: 14
V: TRBV15
D: TRBD1

CDR3: CASSPQDRANYGYTF
DNA: TGTGCCAGCTCACCACAGGACAGAGCTAACTATGGCTACACCTTC
size: .
J: TRBJ1-2
length: 15
V: TRBV18
D: .

CDR3: CAIRGATGVTEAFF
DNA: TGTGCCATCAGAGGGGCCACGGGGGTCACTGAAGCTTTCTTT
size: .
J: TRBJ1-1
length: 14
V: TRBV10-3
D: .

CDR3: CASSLGEYSNQPQHF
DNA: TGTGCCAGCAGTTTAGGAGAATATAGCAATCAGCCCCAGCATTTT
size: .
J: TRBJ1-5
length: 15
V: TRBV28
D: .

CDR3: CASSLRDRGHTGELFF
DNA: TGTGCCAGCAGTTTACGGGACAGGGGGCATACCGGGGAGCTGTTTTTT
size: .
J: TRBJ2-2
length: 16
V: TRBV28
D: TRBD1

CDR3: CASSPPPPGDYSYEQYF
DNA: TGTGCCAGCAGCCCGCCCCCCCCCGGAGATTACTCCTACGAGCAGTACTTC
size: .
J: TRBJ2-7
length: 17
V: TRBV7-9
D: .